The rows below give T cell receptor beta chains drawn from one sample of a study of blood T cells in healthy people across ages. TCRdb itself ran the 5' RACE reads through MiXCR, one entry per CDR3 protein. The sample contains almost 1 million distinct CDR3 sequences, roughly 51% of which appear only once. The material sequenced was blood. Receptors originate from a woman aged 60-75 years in good health. Both conserved end residues are trimmed from each CDR3. Fields, in order: D gene, V gene, J gene, CDR3 protein. D genes are given only for firm matches.

d_gene: NA; v_gene: TRBV28; j_gene: TRBJ2-5; CDR3aa: ASSSGTHQETQY
d_gene: TRBD2; v_gene: TRBV3-1; j_gene: TRBJ2-3; CDR3aa: ASSSTQGLASDTQY
d_gene: TRBD2; v_gene: TRBV5-1; j_gene: TRBJ2-3; CDR3aa: ASSLELAGGADTQY
d_gene: TRBD1; v_gene: TRBV12-3/TRBV12-4; j_gene: TRBJ2-4; CDR3aa: ASSTADRGLDIQY
d_gene: NA; v_gene: TRBV12-3/TRBV12-4; j_gene: TRBJ1-2; CDR3aa: ASSYLDRSRNGYT
d_gene: TRBD1; v_gene: TRBV7-9; j_gene: TRBJ1-4; CDR3aa: ASSLDRAGATNEKLF
d_gene: NA; v_gene: TRBV20-1; j_gene: TRBJ2-1; CDR3aa: SARGRVSYNEQF
d_gene: TRBD2; v_gene: TRBV20-1; j_gene: TRBJ2-3; CDR3aa: SARLGREKRDTQY
d_gene: NA; v_gene: TRBV21-1; j_gene: NA; CDR3aa: ASSRKGKRDYEQY
d_gene: TRBD2; v_gene: TRBV7-9; j_gene: TRBJ2-1; CDR3aa: ASSAPAGGSFNEQF
d_gene: TRBD2; v_gene: TRBV2; j_gene: TRBJ2-1; CDR3aa: ASELEQRGGPDNEQF
d_gene: NA; v_gene: TRBV3-1; j_gene: TRBJ1-1; CDR3aa: ASSQESFVEWRAGRLESF
d_gene: TRBD2; v_gene: TRBV3-1; j_gene: TRBJ2-1; CDR3aa: ASSQGPSLAQRGNEQF
d_gene: NA; v_gene: TRBV5-1; j_gene: NA; CDR3aa: ASSLFGGPHEQY
d_gene: NA; v_gene: TRBV24-1; j_gene: TRBJ2-1; CDR3aa: ATSNSQGLRHNEQF
d_gene: TRBD2; v_gene: TRBV11-2; j_gene: TRBJ2-7; CDR3aa: ASKWAGDYNEQY
d_gene: TRBD1; v_gene: TRBV29-1; j_gene: TRBJ2-4; CDR3aa: SVALAGGTKNIQY
d_gene: NA; v_gene: TRBV5-1; j_gene: TRBJ2-6; CDR3aa: ASSLELSGANVLT
d_gene: TRBD2; v_gene: TRBV12-3/TRBV12-4; j_gene: TRBJ2-5; CDR3aa: ASSQTSGETQY
d_gene: NA; v_gene: TRBV7-7; j_gene: TRBJ2-7; CDR3aa: ASSPIPGTYYEQY
d_gene: NA; v_gene: TRBV29-1; j_gene: TRBJ2-1; CDR3aa: SVKGTLPNEQF
d_gene: TRBD2; v_gene: TRBV29-1; j_gene: TRBJ2-1; CDR3aa: SVDSSSPSGG
d_gene: NA; v_gene: TRBV3-1; j_gene: TRBJ2-5; CDR3aa: ASSHWGLAEVETQY
d_gene: NA; v_gene: TRBV3-1; j_gene: TRBJ2-5; CDR3aa: ASSQDRLKGETQY
d_gene: TRBD2; v_gene: TRBV29-1; j_gene: TRBJ2-3; CDR3aa: SVVGTSGTDTQY
d_gene: NA; v_gene: TRBV20-1; j_gene: TRBJ2-3; CDR3aa: SAMRTGTDTQY
d_gene: NA; v_gene: TRBV27; j_gene: TRBJ2-3; CDR3aa: ASSLGGIPDTQY
d_gene: TRBD2; v_gene: TRBV11-2; j_gene: TRBJ2-7; CDR3aa: ASSYGLADYEQY